This entry is about one T cell receptor (beta chain). A read error may account for a junction end that differs from germline. Other DNA sequences in the sample encode the same CDR3. Libraries were prepared by immunoSEQ multiplex PCR; TCRdb keeps only in-frame clonotypes and omits some of them. Among approximately 28,000 clones listed, about 80% were seen once. This sample was taken from a study of radiotherapy plus CTLA-4 blockade in lung cancer. CDR1 is SQVTM, CDR2 ANQGSEA, per germline. This CDR3 comprises 14 residues. V is TRBV29-1 and J is TRBJ2-2; D assignment may be TRBD1 or TRBD2 (5 bases each). This clonotype was obtained from a human donor with non-small cell lung cancer that progressed on radiotherapy plus ipilimumab. Source: peripheral blood, taken from a patient treated with radiotherapy plus ipilimumab. CDR3 residues: CSVEEVGVDGELFF. The CDR3, as DNA: TGTAGCGTTGAAGAAGTAGGGGTGGACGGGGAGCTGTTTTTT.